This TCR beta chain was retrieved from a study of T-cell memory formation after mild COVID-19. TCRdb passed the 5' RACE reads through MiXCR, listing each CDR3 protein once. The sample includes roughly 280,000 distinct CDR3 sequences, roughly 15% of them seen just once. Notes on the study in general: Later expanders leaned CD4+, whereas day 15 to 85 contracting clones were balanced CD4/CD8.

CDR3 size: 16 residues. V lost 1 base and J lost 5; bases outside the gene matches: 9. Germline CDR1 reads LGHNA; CDR2 reads YSLEER. Comment on this clonotype: No antigen is known for it.

Sequenced: PBMCs or a T cell subset sorted from them (not recorded which). The receptor was isolated from a man between 18 and 35 years old who had mild COVID-19 (a few samples of this study predate the infection). Cell type and time point are not known. This sequence joins TRBV4-3 and TRBJ2-5, with 8 bases that match TRBD1. The CDR3 DNA is TGCGCCAGCAGCCAAGCTCAGGGGGCACGGGGGGAGACCCAGTACTTC. This codes for CASSQAQGARGETQYF.